Below are 2 T cell receptor beta chains sequenced from a single sample in a study of long-term antiretroviral therapy in people with HIV (dated 2022 in TCRdb). The immunoSEQ hsTCRB v3.0 assay was used at survey level resolution to sequence the TRB variable region. TCRdb retrieved this table from immuneACCESS and kept in-frame rearrangements only. Not all clones are present; in checked studies, unresolved V genes account for under half, and no reason is known for the remainder. The sample yields 15,000 to 20,000 clones; roughly nine tenths were counted once. Jointly, the top ten make up roughly 8.3% of the sample. The material sequenced was unsorted PBMCs, taken 0.3 years after starting antiretroviral therapy. The receptors come from a man in his fifties or sixties with HIV.

This clone was counted only a few times. The chain employs TRBV2 and TRBJ2-7; tentatively, D is TRBD2 (6 bases). This CDR3 has 10 amino acids. The germline V and J ends were trimmed by 7 bases and 7 bases, with 8 bases remaining between them. Germline V gene sequence: CDR1 SNHLY, CDR2 FYNNEI. The CDR3, as DNA: TGTGCCAGCATTGCGGGGGAGCAGTACTTC. The encoded protein is CASIAGEQYF.

The V and J genes are TRBV5-4 and TRBJ2-7, with 9 bases lining up with TRBD1. Germline values: CDR1 SGHNT, CDR2 YYREEE (reference sequence). The CDR3 is 17 residues long. V shed 2 bases and J 3 bases; nucleotides not matched to a gene: 12. The CDR3 DNA sequence: TGTGCCAGCAGCTTAGGGGGGTTTGGGACAGGGAGCTACGAGCAGTACTTC. Translated: CASSLGGFGTGSYEQYF. Supplemented by reference TRBV5-4 and TRBJ2-7, the full variable domain reads ETGVTQSPTHLIKTRGQQVTLRCSSQSGHNTVSWYQQALGQGPQFIFQYYREEENGRGNFPPRFSGLQFPNYSSELNVNALELDDSALYLCASSLGGFGTGSYEQYFGPGTRLTVT.